This record concerns one TCR beta chain sequence. Its antigen is not identified. Clones were sequenced by immunoSEQ multiplex PCR, and TCRdb holds only the in-frame ones, with some missing. Among about 84,000 clones listed, about 91% were seen once. The cohort excluded patients with autoimmune disease history or systemic immunosuppression. V shed 3 bases and J shed 1 base, with 12 bases lying between them. The CDR3 runs 15 residues. CDR1 is LNHDA and CDR2 is SQIVND in the germline V gene (reference sequence). The source of the sample is a study of OX40 agonist ivuxolimab in advanced cancers. General study findings and limits: In the 0.1 to 3.0 mg/kg range, CD4+ and CD8+ blood T cells had expanded clonally by week 6. It was also the case that some nonresponders had low normalized T-cell clonal expansion.

The TCR sequence derives from an adult with an advanced solid tumor such as melanoma, head and neck, liver or kidney cancer. J is TRBJ1-1 and V is TRBV19; tentatively, D is TRBD1 (5 bases). The specimen comprised CD4+ or CD8+ T cells sorted from blood, sampled in a trial of the OX40 agonist ivuxolimab. The chain's CDR3 is CASSIPGRANTEAFF. The CDR3 DNA reads as TGTGCCAGTAGTATTCCCGGCAGGGCGAACACTGAAGCTTTCTTT.